A selection of T cell receptor beta chains follows, all from one sample in a study of tumor and adjacent non-tumor tissue in lung cancer. MiXCR was run by TCRdb on the multiplex PCR reads, yielding one entry per CDR3 protein. The sample consists of roughly 67,000 distinct CDR3 sequences, around three quarters of them appearing once. The sequenced sample was distant non-tumor lung tissue. Every receptor here comes from a man in his sixties with non-small cell lung cancer. The CDR3 runs from the conserved cysteine through the conserved F or W. The D gene is left open where the match is weak. Size is omitted from some rows. Given values are once, few, many or a class for expanded clones.

v_gene	d_gene	j_gene	abundance	CDR3nt	CDR3aa
TRBV5-1	TRBD2	TRBJ2-1	.	TGCACCAGTAGCTTCTCTGGCGGGAGCCCCAATGAGCAGTTCTTC	CTSSFSGGSPNEQFF
TRBV6-1	.	TRBJ2-7	.	TGTGCCAGCCCCGGGACCAACCTTAACGAGAAGTACTTC	CASPGTNLNEKYF
TRBV7-8	TRBD1	TRBJ2-5	many	TGTGCCAGCAGCCCCCAAGGGCGGGACAGGGGCGCGACCCAGTACTTC	CASSPQGRDRGATQYF
TRBV11-3	.	TRBJ2-3	.	TGTGCCAGTGGCGTTGGGGGAACCTCTAGCACAGATACGCGGTATTTT	CASGVGGTSSTDTRYF
TRBV29-1	.	TRBJ2-6	once	TGCGGCGTGAGGGTTTATAGTTCGAGGACCAACGTCCTGACTTTC	CGVRVYSSRTNVLTF
TRBV6-1	.	TRBJ1-5	.	TGTGCCAGCAGCGACAAAGGACCTTATAATCATAATAATCAGTCCCAGCATTTT	CASSDKGPYNHNNQSQHF
TRBV7-8	.	TRBJ2-7	.	TGTGCCAGCAGCTTACTAGGGTTGGCAGTAAGCTCCTACGAGCAGCACTTC	CASSLLGLAVSSYEQHF
TRBV6-1	.	TRBJ1-3	.	TGTGCCAGCAAACATGGTACTGGAACCACCATATATTTT	CASKHGTGTTIYF
TRBV28	.	TRBJ2-1	.	TGTGCCTCGCAGAGAACGACAAGTTACAATGAGCACTTCTTC	CASQRTTSYNEHFF
TRBV4-1	.	TRBJ1-2	.	TGCGCCAGCACATCCTCATCCGGGGGAGAGACGGACCATGGCTACACCTTC	CASTSSSGGETDHGYTF
TRBV11-1	.	TRBJ2-2	.	TGTACCGGCAGCTATACAAGTGGCACCGGGGAGCTATTTTTT	CTGSYTSGTGELFF
TRBV6-6	.	TRBJ1-1	.	TGTGCCGCAACAGAGAGGACGTGGACTGAAGCTTTATTT	CAATERTWTEALF
TRBV6-6	.	TRBJ1-3	.	TGTGCCAACAGTCAGAATATCTCTGGAAACACCATATATTTT	CANSQNISGNTIYF
TRBV5-4	.	TRBJ1-2	.	TGTGTAAGCAGGCACGACCGGTCTAACTATGACTACACCTTC	CVSRHDRSNYDYTF
TRBV10-3	TRBD2	TRBJ2-3	.	TGTGCCACCCTTCCACTAGCGAGAGGGCATGATATGCAGTATTTT	CATLPLARGHDMQYF
TRBV28	.	TRBJ1-5	many	TGTGCCAGCAACTACCCCACGGGAGATAGCAATCAGCCCCAGCATTTT	CASNYPTGDSNQPQHF
TRBV12-3/TRBV12-4	.	TRBJ2-7	.	TGTACCAGCAATTTTCTTGGGAGCTCCTACAAGCAGTGCTTC	CTSNFLGSSYKQCF
TRBV7-8	.	TRBJ1-5	.	TGTGACAGCAGCTTAGAAGGGGGATCGCATCAGCCCCAACATTTT	CDSSLEGGSHQPQHF
TRBV11-3	.	TRBJ1-6	.	TGTGCCAGCAGCGCTAGACAGGATGGTTCACCCCTCCACTTT	CASSARQDGSPLHF
TRBV7-6	TRBD2	TRBJ2-1	many	TGTGCCAGCAGCTTACTAGCGGGAAACAATGAGCAGTTCTTC	CASSLLAGNNEQFF
TRBV6-5	.	TRBJ2-5	.	TGTGACAGCAGCTCGAAGATGTATCAAGAGACCCAGTACTTC	CDSSSKMYQETQYF
TRBV5-4	.	TRBJ2-2	.	TGTGCCAGCAGCGGGGATGCCGGGGAGTTGTTTTTT	CASSGDAGELFF
TRBV6-5	.	TRBJ2-5	.	TGTGACACCAGAGACGCGTTGACCCAGTACTTC	CDTRDALTQYF
TRBV12-3/TRBV12-4	.	TRBJ1-1	.	TGTGCCAGCAGTCGGGAAGTTAGGGGCATGAACACTGAAGCTTTCTTT	CASSREVRGMNTEAFF
TRBV29-1	.	TRBJ2-7	.	TGCAGCGTTGCTCTAGTGGTAAACTACGAGCAGTACTTC	CSVALVVNYEQYF